This T cell receptor (beta chain) was profiled in a study of T cell responses to AZD1222 COVID-19 vaccine (dated by TCRdb to the early 2020s). Study-wide context: TCR sequencing covered 230 or so trial participants: approximately 200 given two doses of AZD1222 and 26 given two doses of MenACWY control vaccine. Enrollment into the trials was organized by age into subgroups of 18-55, 56-69 and 70-plus years, and those subgroups contained roughly 150, 30 and 60 TCR-sequenced participants, respectively. Overall study results and their limits: Conclusions about previously exposed vaccinees were limited because only six AZD1222 recipients were SARS-CoV-2 seropositive at baseline. Because no samples from the day 14 peak response were available, repertoires could be characterized only after the peak T cell response. The 56-69-year group was small, and its depth increase did not reach significance, likely because of low power. Most participants were white British and females outnumbered males, and the authors suggested that clonal diversity may have been underestimated. Reportedly, close to half of the unique spike-specific TCRs recognized epitopes lying outside the regions that are mutated in the B.1.351 and B.1.1.7 variants. CD4 TCRs associated with the vaccine covered the entire spike protein, and the dominant responses were in regions 160-218 and 743-854. After two AZD1222 doses, both the breadth and the depth of spike-specific TCRs were significantly higher than at day 0 and than in MenACWY recipients.

Note on this clone: Its antigen remains unidentified. Base qualities are missing; no much larger clone stands one base away.

Read against the paper, the sample's time point label means: about 28 days (+/-7) after the second vaccine dose. AZD1222 recipients with second doses at about 4 weeks or about 12 weeks were pooled, because spike-specific TCR depth and breadth did not differ between schedules. Vaccinee samples were obtained from the UK trials COV001 and COV002, which included a single-blind randomized controlled phase 2/3 trial of AZD1222 (ChAdOx1 nCoV-19) in healthy adults. Trial participant PBMC samples were collected at day 0 and day 28 after the second dose for TCRbeta chain sequencing. The germline V and J ends show losses of 5 bases and 4 bases respectively, and no gene match explains 6 bases of the junction. The CDR3 covers 15 residues, taking in both the cysteine and the phenylalanine. Kept here is only the CDR3 DNA, which spans 45 bases and is read in frame from base 1. The germline V gene encodes CDR1 SGHVS and CDR2 FQNEAQ.

The CDR3 regions of human TCRbeta chains were subjected to immunosequencing. Regarding the original processing steps: TCRs in the repertoires were compared against a reference library of SARS-CoV-2-specific TCRs that had been generated with the MIRA antigen-specificity platform. Breadth was defined as the fraction of unique TCRs that were SARS-CoV-2-associated. Depth was defined as the fraction of total T cells that were SARS-CoV-2-associated. Using the MIRA data, every spike-specific TCR was mapped to the spike region that the TCR reacted to and assigned to either a CD4 or a CD8 class. Log10-transformed breadth and depth values were compared by one-way ANOVA with Sidak's multiple comparisons tests. TCRdb holds this immuneACCESS table with in-frame rearrangements only. Some clones are missing; in checked studies, unresolved V genes explain under half, and the rest has no known cause. That table furnishes V, J and clone size, whereas the DNA furnished D and trimming. The sample table lists about 48,000 clones, just over 85% of them with a count of one. The biggest ten clones account for 5.5% to 8% of the sample.

Sequencing used peripheral blood, obtained 28 days after the second AZD1222 dose. The sequence is built from TRBV7-8 and TRBJ2-1; 9 central nucleotides agree with TRBD2. This clonotype was sampled from an adult who received the AZD1222 COVID-19 vaccine. The CDR3 amino acid sequence is: CASSTIAGEYNEQFF. The DNA is as follows: TGTGCCAGCAGCACCATAGCGGGGGAGTACAATGAGCAGTTCTTC.